This T cell receptor (beta chain) emerged from a study of tumor-infiltrating lymphocytes in primary liver carcinoma. General study points: Tumor-adjacent and tumor-blood pairs shared less of their repertoires than tumor region pairs shared. Owing to bulk unsorted samples, no comparison was made between CD4+ and CD8+ repertoires.

Using a constant-region primer together with ProtoScript II reverse transcriptase, TCR beta cDNA was made from roughly 520 ng of total RNA. Sequencing libraries for TCR beta derived from three nested multiplex PCR rounds that used slightly modified ARM-PCR. Each of the first two PCR rounds ran nine to ten cycles with TRBV1-TRBV30 forward and C-beta reverse primers. TCRdb re-called the multiplex PCR reads with MiXCR, one entry per CDR3 protein. Found here are about 350,000 distinct CDR3 sequences, around three fifths of them singletons; the top ten hold about 6.3%. Germline DNA was also extracted, with blood RNA taken from unsorted whole blood. Enrolled patients were chronically infected with HBV and treatment-naive. The authors collected roughly 3.7 milliliters of peripheral blood before surgery. This clonotype appeared many times. Antigen specificity is unknown. With 5 bases clipped from V and 4 bases from J, the junction kept 8 bases outside the gene matches. The CDR3 length is 16 residues. CDR1 and CDR2 from the germline V gene are SGHAT and FQNNGV.

The chain links TRBV11-2 to TRBJ1-6; TRBD1 matches 7 bases. Material: peripheral blood. The clonotype originates from a man aged 40-49 years with primary liver carcinoma and hepatitis B virus infection. The CDR3 region has the DNA TGTGCCAGCAGCCCCCCCGGGACAGAGTATAATTCACCCCTCCACTTT. It yields the protein CASSPPGTEYNSPLHF.